A selection of T cell receptor beta chains follows, all from one sample in a study of shared clonotypes between healthy human individuals. Some clones are missing from TCRdb's copy, which holds only in-frame ones; the method was immunoSEQ multiplex PCR. The sample has some 1.5 million clones; around 98% are singletons. Material for sequencing was naive CD4+ T cells sorted from blood. The receptors here all came from a man in his thirties or forties in good health. CDR3s include the opening cysteine and the closing phenylalanine or tryptophan. A D gene is named only where the DNA matches it firmly. The listing skips clone size in some rows; elsewhere it reads once, few, many or a size class.

d_call: -
clone_size: -
v_call: TRBV11-2
j_call: TRBJ2-2
cdr3_aa: CASSFWVGGGELFF
cdr3_nt: TGTGCCAGCAGCTTTTGGGTCGGTGGCGGGGAGCTGTTTTTT

d_call: -
clone_size: -
v_call: TRBV9
j_call: TRBJ2-1
cdr3_aa: CASSVASTGFHTIINDEQFF
cdr3_nt: TGTGCCAGCAGCGTAGCCTCTACCGGGTTCCACACCATTATTAATGATGAGCAGTTCTTC

d_call: -
clone_size: -
v_call: TRBV7-2
j_call: TRBJ1-1
cdr3_aa: CASSFIFRGMNTEAFF
cdr3_nt: TGTGCCAGCAGCTTTATCTTCAGGGGAATGAACACTGAAGCTTTCTTT

d_call: -
clone_size: -
v_call: TRBV5-8
j_call: TRBJ1-5
cdr3_aa: CASSLAPGATQPPQHF
cdr3_nt: TGTGCCAGCAGCTTGGCCCCGGGGGCGACGCAGCCGCCCCAGCATTTT

d_call: -
clone_size: -
v_call: TRBV19
j_call: TRBJ2-1
cdr3_aa: CASSTTTVPLYNEQFF
cdr3_nt: TGTGCCAGTAGTACCACGACAGTTCCGCTCTACAATGAGCAGTTCTTC

d_call: -
clone_size: -
v_call: TRBV4-3
j_call: TRBJ1-4
cdr3_aa: CASSQVVGSTNEKLFF
cdr3_nt: TGCGCCAGCAGCCAAGTGGTAGGGTCAACTAATGAAAAACTGTTTTTT

d_call: TRBD2
clone_size: -
v_call: TRBV19
j_call: TRBJ2-7
cdr3_aa: CASSRRLAGTYEQYF
cdr3_nt: TGTGCCAGTAGTAGAAGACTAGCGGGGACCTACGAGCAGTACTTC

d_call: -
clone_size: -
v_call: TRBV2
j_call: TRBJ1-5
cdr3_aa: CASSIEQLNQPQHF
cdr3_nt: TGTGCCAGCAGCATCGAGCAGCTCAATCAGCCCCAGCATTTT

d_call: -
clone_size: once
v_call: TRBV28
j_call: TRBJ1-5
cdr3_aa: CASSLGGAPQHF
cdr3_nt: TGTGCCAGCAGCCTAGGGGGGGCGCCCCAGCATTTT

d_call: -
clone_size: -
v_call: TRBV10-3
j_call: TRBJ2-3
cdr3_aa: CAISGGGADTQYF
cdr3_nt: TGTGCCATCAGTGGGGGGGGCGCAGATACGCAGTATTTT

d_call: TRBD1
clone_size: once
v_call: TRBV19
j_call: TRBJ1-5
cdr3_aa: CASSPGTGGSSNQPQHF
cdr3_nt: TGTGCCAGTAGTCCCGGGACAGGGGGCTCTAGCAATCAGCCCCAGCATTTT

d_call: TRBD2
clone_size: -
v_call: TRBV7-9
j_call: TRBJ2-1
cdr3_aa: CASSNGLAGNEQFF
cdr3_nt: TGTGCCAGCAGCAACGGACTAGCGGGCAATGAGCAGTTCTTC

d_call: -
clone_size: -
v_call: TRBV7-2
j_call: TRBJ1-5
cdr3_aa: CASSLVGLGQPQHF
cdr3_nt: TGTGCCAGCAGCTTAGTAGGGTTGGGTCAGCCCCAGCATTTT

d_call: -
clone_size: -
v_call: TRBV5-4
j_call: TRBJ2-3
cdr3_aa: CASSSLSGRGTDTQYF
cdr3_nt: TGTGCCAGCAGCTCCCTCTCGGGGCGCGGCACAGATACGCAGTATTTT

d_call: -
clone_size: -
v_call: TRBV5-4
j_call: TRBJ2-2
cdr3_aa: CASSFDRPGELFF
cdr3_nt: TGTGCCAGCAGCTTTGATCGTCCCGGGGAGCTGTTTTTT

d_call: -
clone_size: -
v_call: TRBV4-2
j_call: TRBJ2-1
cdr3_aa: CASTRHPDNEQFF
cdr3_nt: TGTGCCAGCACTAGGCACCCGGACAATGAGCAGTTCTTC

d_call: -
clone_size: -
v_call: TRBV6-5
j_call: TRBJ2-2
cdr3_aa: CASSYSTTRHGELFF
cdr3_nt: TGTGCCAGCAGTTACTCGACTACTAGGCACGGGGAGCTGTTTTTT

d_call: -
clone_size: -
v_call: TRBV19
j_call: TRBJ2-3
cdr3_aa: CASTPAGSTDTQYF
cdr3_nt: TGTGCCAGTACCCCCGCAGGGTCCACAGATACGCAGTATTTT

d_call: -
clone_size: -
v_call: TRBV19
j_call: TRBJ1-4
cdr3_aa: CASSSSGLFNEKLFF
cdr3_nt: TGTGCCAGTAGTTCTTCTGGACTGTTTAATGAAAAACTGTTTTTT

d_call: -
clone_size: -
v_call: TRBV28
j_call: TRBJ1-4
cdr3_aa: CASGSLREKLFF
cdr3_nt: TGTGCCAGCGGATCTTTAAGGGAAAAACTGTTTTTT

d_call: -
clone_size: -
v_call: TRBV6-6
j_call: TRBJ1-5
cdr3_aa: CASSYAGGGQPQHF
cdr3_nt: TGTGCCAGCAGTTACGCCGGGGGCGGTCAGCCCCAGCATTTT

d_call: TRBD1
clone_size: -
v_call: TRBV4-1
j_call: TRBJ1-1
cdr3_aa: CASSPPGQQNTEAFF
cdr3_nt: TGCGCCAGCAGCCCCCCGGGACAGCAGAACACTGAAGCTTTCTTT

d_call: TRBD1
clone_size: -
v_call: TRBV28
j_call: TRBJ2-7
cdr3_aa: CASSSPGQVSYEQYF
cdr3_nt: TGTGCCAGCAGTTCTCCGGGACAGGTATCCTACGAGCAGTACTTC

d_call: -
clone_size: -
v_call: TRBV9
j_call: TRBJ2-3
cdr3_aa: CASSVEAGTSTDTQYF
cdr3_nt: TGTGCCAGCAGCGTAGAGGCGGGTACTAGCACAGATACGCAGTATTTT

d_call: -
clone_size: -
v_call: TRBV7-2
j_call: TRBJ2-3
cdr3_aa: CASSLAYSENAQYF
cdr3_nt: TGTGCCAGCAGCTTAGCGTACAGTGAGAATGCGCAGTATTTT

d_call: -
clone_size: -
v_call: TRBV7-2
j_call: TRBJ2-1
cdr3_aa: CASSLVGPAGGLYNEQFF
cdr3_nt: TGTGCCAGCAGCTTAGTAGGGCCCGCCGGGGGCCTCTACAATGAGCAGTTCTTC

d_call: -
clone_size: -
v_call: TRBV4-3
j_call: TRBJ1-2
cdr3_aa: CASSQGQAGYTF
cdr3_nt: TGCGCCAGCAGCCAAGGTCAGGCCGGCTACACCTTC

d_call: -
clone_size: -
v_call: TRBV7-9
j_call: TRBJ2-1
cdr3_aa: CASRTKGRKLNNEQFF
cdr3_nt: TGTGCCAGCAGAACCAAGGGCCGTAAATTGAACAATGAGCAGTTCTTC

d_call: -
clone_size: -
v_call: TRBV7-8
j_call: TRBJ2-1
cdr3_aa: CASSLDPGPYNEQFF
cdr3_nt: TGTGCCAGCAGCTTAGATCCAGGGCCCTACAATGAGCAGTTCTTC

d_call: TRBD1
clone_size: -
v_call: TRBV25-1
j_call: TRBJ1-2
cdr3_aa: CASSEGASSYGYTF
cdr3_nt: TGTGCCAGCAGCGAGGGGGCGAGTAGCTATGGCTACACCTTC

d_call: TRBD2
clone_size: -
v_call: TRBV9
j_call: TRBJ2-2
cdr3_aa: CASSTRAGGVNTGELFF
cdr3_nt: TGTGCCAGCAGCACCCGAGCGGGAGGGGTAAACACCGGGGAGCTGTTTTTT

d_call: -
clone_size: -
v_call: TRBV18
j_call: TRBJ2-3
cdr3_aa: CASSPMSVGTDTQYF
cdr3_nt: TGTGCCAGCTCACCCATGAGCGTGGGCACAGATACGCAGTATTTT

d_call: TRBD2
clone_size: once
v_call: TRBV29-1
j_call: TRBJ2-1
cdr3_aa: CSVERENWDEQFF
cdr3_nt: TGCAGCGTAGAGCGGGAAAACTGGGATGAGCAGTTCTTC

d_call: -
clone_size: -
v_call: TRBV6-5
j_call: TRBJ1-3
cdr3_aa: CASSSLLRSSGNTIYF
cdr3_nt: TGTGCCAGCAGTTCACTCCTTAGATCCTCTGGAAACACCATATATTTT

d_call: -
clone_size: -
v_call: TRBV7-9
j_call: TRBJ2-5
cdr3_aa: CASSSTFRGPQGTQYF
cdr3_nt: TGTGCCAGCAGCTCGACATTCAGGGGCCCCCAGGGGACCCAGTACTTC

d_call: TRBD1
clone_size: -
v_call: TRBV5-8
j_call: TRBJ1-2
cdr3_aa: CASSPRTGGSYGYTF
cdr3_nt: TGTGCCAGCAGCCCCCGGACAGGGGGGAGCTATGGCTACACCTTC

d_call: TRBD1
clone_size: -
v_call: TRBV11-2
j_call: TRBJ2-7
cdr3_aa: CASSLARTGREEQYF
cdr3_nt: TGTGCCAGCAGCTTAGCTCGGACAGGCCGAGAGGAGCAGTACTTC

d_call: TRBD2
clone_size: -
v_call: TRBV19
j_call: TRBJ2-3
cdr3_aa: CASSIFAGGRTDTQYF
cdr3_nt: TGTGCCAGTAGTATTTTTGCGGGAGGGCGCACAGATACGCAGTATTTT

d_call: TRBD1
clone_size: -
v_call: TRBV7-2
j_call: TRBJ1-2
cdr3_aa: CASSPGQGDYGYTF
cdr3_nt: TGTGCCAGCAGCCCCGGACAGGGGGACTATGGCTACACCTTC

d_call: TRBD1
clone_size: -
v_call: TRBV6-1
j_call: TRBJ2-7
cdr3_aa: CASSQTGRRSYEQYF
cdr3_nt: TGTGCCAGCAGTCAGACAGGGCGACGTAGCTACGAGCAGTACTTC

d_call: -
clone_size: -
v_call: TRBV4-2
j_call: TRBJ2-3
cdr3_aa: CASSQAKGQDTQYF
cdr3_nt: TGTGCCAGCAGCCAAGCTAAGGGACAAGATACGCAGTATTTT

d_call: -
clone_size: -
v_call: TRBV27
j_call: TRBJ1-1
cdr3_aa: CASSFIWGGEAFF
cdr3_nt: TGTGCCAGCAGTTTCATATGGGGTGGTGAAGCTTTCTTT

d_call: -
clone_size: -
v_call: TRBV28
j_call: TRBJ1-4
cdr3_aa: CASRTNSNREKLFF
cdr3_nt: TGTGCCAGCAGGACCAACTCCAACCGTGAAAAACTGTTTTTT

d_call: TRBD2
clone_size: -
v_call: TRBV14
j_call: TRBJ2-2
cdr3_aa: CASSQLRGVTGELFF
cdr3_nt: TGTGCCAGCAGCCAACTCCGGGGGGTCACCGGGGAGCTGTTTTTT

d_call: -
clone_size: -
v_call: TRBV4-3
j_call: TRBJ2-5
cdr3_aa: CASSQGLGVETQYF
cdr3_nt: TGCGCCAGCAGCCAGGGACTGGGTGTGGAGACCCAGTACTTC

d_call: -
clone_size: -
v_call: TRBV19
j_call: TRBJ2-2
cdr3_aa: CASSIAPGHTGELFF
cdr3_nt: TGTGCCAGTAGTATAGCCCCAGGTCACACCGGGGAGCTGTTTTTT

d_call: TRBD1
clone_size: -
v_call: TRBV18
j_call: TRBJ2-5
cdr3_aa: CASSRGQGETQYF
cdr3_nt: TGTGCCAGCTCCCGCGGACAGGGTGAGACCCAGTACTTC